A selection of T cell receptor beta chains follows, all from one sample in a study of regulatory T cells in long-lasting Graves disease. MiXCR was run by TCRdb on the multiplex PCR reads, yielding one entry per CDR3 protein. Among about 290,000 distinct CDR3 sequences listed, roughly a fifth were seen once. Sample: peripheral blood mononuclear cells (PBMCs), taken when the disease was refractory, from a patient treated with antithyroid drugs. Receptors were obtained from a female donor with Graves disease. The CDR3 runs from the conserved cysteine through the conserved F or W. The order of the fields is J gene, D gene, clone size, V gene, CDR3 protein, CDR3 DNA. A D gene is named only where the DNA matches it firmly. Size tells how often a clone was seen (once, few, many) or the class of an expanded clone, and some rows leave it out.

TRBJ2-2 | - | many | TRBV2 | CASSTSGFGELFF | TGTGCCAGCAGCACAAGTGGGTTCGGGGAGCTGTTTTTT
TRBJ2-7 | TRBD2 | many | TRBV28 | CASSLHGTSGIYEQYF | TGTGCCAGCAGTCTCCACGGGACTAGCGGGATATACGAGCAGTACTTC
TRBJ2-7 | - | - | TRBV5-6 | CASSLNEGRVEYF | TGTGCCAGCAGCTTGAATGAGGGCAGGGTGGAATACTTC
TRBJ2-2 | TRBD2 | - | TRBV5-1 | CANSLGAGGPTGELFF | TGCGCCAACAGCTTAGGAGCGGGAGGGCCCACCGGGGAGCTGTTTTTT
TRBJ2-7 | - | - | TRBV6-1 | CASRLSGQIYEQYF | TGTGCCAGCAGACTCTCCGGACAGATTTACGAGCAGTACTTC
TRBJ2-2 | - | few | TRBV7-9 | CASSPSFGTGELFF | TGTGCCAGCAGCCCCTCCTTTGGCACCGGGGAGCTGTTTTTT
TRBJ1-4 | - | many | TRBV5-1 | CASSKDRTATNEKLFF | TGCGCCAGCAGCAAGGATCGGACGGCAACTAATGAAAAACTGTTTTTT
TRBJ1-1 | - | many | TRBV6-1 | CASSELEENTEAFF | TGTGCCAGCAGTGAATTGGAAGAGAACACTGAAGCTTTCTTT
TRBJ1-2 | - | - | TRBV6-1 | CASSPGTWDGYTF | TGTGCCAGCAGCCCCGGGACCTGGGATGGCTACACCTTC
TRBJ1-1 | TRBD1 | few | TRBV7-9 | CASSLPQGARTEAFF | TGTGCCAGCAGCCTCCCTCAGGGGGCCCGGACTGAAGCTTTCTTT
TRBJ2-4 | TRBD2 | - | TRBV7-9 | CASSLVLAGEDIQYF | TGTGCCAGCAGCTTAGTCCTAGCGGGAGAAGACATTCAGTACTTC
TRBJ1-1 | TRBD1 | many | TRBV28 | CASSLGQGPSHAPHEAFF | TGTGCCAGCAGTTTGGGACAGGGGCCCTCCCACGCACCCCATGAAGCTTTCTTT
TRBJ2-2 | TRBD2 | few | TRBV6-2/TRBV6-3 | CASSYRAGGPRNTGELFF | TGTGCCAGCAGTTACCGAGCGGGAGGACCTCGGAACACCGGGGAGCTGTTTTTT
TRBJ2-7 | TRBD1 | - | TRBV11-2 | CASSLGQVLPYEQYF | TGTGCCAGCAGCCTAGGACAGGTTCTCCCCTACGAGCAGTACTTC
TRBJ2-7 | TRBD2 | many | TRBV28 | CASSTGTSGSLEQYF | TGTGCCAGCAGCACGGGGACTAGCGGGAGTCTCGAGCAGTACTTC
TRBJ1-2 | - | many | TRBV7-9 | CATHGVRGYTF | TGTGCTACTCACGGGGTCCGTGGCTACACCTTC
TRBJ2-7 | - | many | TRBV12-3/TRBV12-4 | CASSPGRLGGEQYF | TGTGCCAGCAGTCCCGGACGGCTCGGGGGCGAGCAGTACTTC
TRBJ2-2 | - | - | TRBV4-1 | CASSQVGRGGLGTGELFF | TGCGCCAGCAGCCAAGTGGGCAGGGGCGGATTAGGCACCGGGGAGCTGTTTTTT
TRBJ2-7 | TRBD2 | many | TRBV2 | CASAGTSGRSYEQYF | TGTGCCAGCGCGGGCACTAGCGGACGCAGCTACGAGCAGTACTTC
TRBJ2-7 | TRBD2 | many | TRBV20-1 | CSARFLRGSSGPTYEQYF | TGCAGTGCTAGATTCCTTCGGGGGTCTAGCGGGCCCACCTACGAGCAGTACTTC
TRBJ1-1 | TRBD1 | - | TRBV6-1 | CASRMTGGFEAFF | TGTGCCAGCAGAATGACAGGGGGATTCGAAGCTTTCTTT
TRBJ2-6 | - | many | TRBV6-2/TRBV6-3 | CASSDTSGANVLTF | TGTGCCAGCAGTGACACTTCTGGGGCCAACGTCCTGACTTTC
TRBJ1-5 | - | many | TRBV5-8 | CASSLARGWQPQHF | TGTGCCAGCAGCTTGGCCCGGGGTTGGCAGCCCCAGCATTTT
TRBJ2-5 | - | - | TRBV9 | CASSSQSGGVETQYF | TGTGCCAGCAGCTCGCAGTCGGGCGGGGTGGAGACCCAGTACTTC
TRBJ1-1 | - | many | TRBV24-1 | CATSDQNTEAFF | TGTGCCACCAGTGATCAGAACACTGAAGCTTTCTTT
TRBJ2-5 | - | few | TRBV7-2 | CASSLGVTGNQETQYF | TGTGCCAGCAGCTTAGGTGTAACAGGGAACCAAGAGACCCAGTACTTC
TRBJ1-1 | - | many | TRBV11-1 | CASISDGENTEAFF | TGTGCCAGCATTTCAGACGGGGAGAACACTGAAGCTTTCTTT
TRBJ2-4 | - | few | TRBV28 | CASSEGRGNIQYF | TGTGCCAGCAGCGAGGGGAGGGGGAACATTCAGTACTTC
TRBJ2-7 | TRBD1 | - | TRBV4-3 | CASSQGTGANSYEQYF | TGCGCCAGCAGCCAGGGGACAGGGGCCAACTCCTACGAGCAGTACTTC
TRBJ1-1 | - | many | TRBV20-1 | CSALFGGNTEAFF | TGCAGTGCTCTCTTTGGGGGGAACACTGAAGCTTTCTTT
TRBJ1-2 | TRBD1 | many | TRBV12-3/TRBV12-4 | CASSSGQGPGYTF | TGTGCCAGCAGCTCGGGACAGGGGCCCGGCTACACCTTC
TRBJ2-7 | - | many | TRBV28 | CASSLREYEQYF | TGTGCCAGCAGCCTAAGAGAGTACGAGCAGTACTTC
TRBJ1-1 | TRBD1 | few | TRBV12-3/TRBV12-4 | CASSLALGQVEAFF | TGTGCCAGCAGTCTGGCCTTGGGACAGGTTGAAGCTTTCTTT
TRBJ2-7 | - | - | TRBV6-1 | CASSSDPGASYEQYF | TGTGCCAGCAGTAGCGACCCAGGGGCCTCCTACGAGCAGTACTTC
TRBJ1-2 | - | many | TRBV29-1 | CSVDGGVGGYTF | TGCAGCGTTGACGGAGGGGTGGGAGGCTACACCTTC
TRBJ2-7 | - | - | TRBV5-1 | CASSLEGALPVYEQYF | TGCGCCAGCAGCTTGGAAGGTGCTCTGCCGGTCTACGAGCAGTACTTC
TRBJ2-3 | - | few | TRBV7-2 | CASSGSPNEDTQYF | TGTGCCAGCAGCGGGTCGCCCAACGAGGATACGCAGTATTTT
TRBJ1-5 | - | - | TRBV3-1 | CASSQGGRGQPQHF | TGTGCCAGCAGCCAGGGGGGAAGGGGCCAGCCCCAGCATTTT
TRBJ2-5 | - | many | TRBV20-1 | CSARSGTGTRETQYF | TGCAGTGCTAGATCCGGGACAGGGACTAGGGAGACCCAGTACTTC
TRBJ1-2 | TRBD1 | many | TRBV20-1 | CSAEGATPTMNYGYTF | TGCAGTGCTGAGGGGGCGACTCCGACCATGAACTATGGCTACACCTTC
TRBJ2-7 | TRBD2 | many | TRBV28 | CASSLWGLSGGPYEQYF | TGTGCCAGCAGTTTATGGGGTTTGTCGGGAGGGCCCTACGAGCAGTACTTC
TRBJ2-2 | - | many | TRBV12-3/TRBV12-4 | CASRHTGELFF | TGTGCCAGCAGGCACACCGGGGAGCTGTTTTTT
TRBJ1-5 | - | many | TRBV20-1 | CSARQFGNQPQHF | TGCAGTGCTAGACAATTTGGCAATCAGCCCCAGCATTTT
TRBJ1-2 | - | many | TRBV5-1 | CASSPPGGQGGYTF | TGCGCCAGCAGCCCTCCAGGTGGGCAGGGCGGCTACACCTTC
TRBJ1-5 | - | many | TRBV6-1 | CASSETGTNQPQHF | TGTGCCAGCAGCGAGACAGGTACAAATCAGCCCCAGCATTTT
TRBJ2-3 | TRBD2 | - | TRBV6-5 | CASSYPAGRTDTQYF | TGTGCCAGCAGTTACCCAGCGGGGCGCACAGATACGCAGTATTTT
TRBJ1-1 | - | few | TRBV18 | CASSPIEMNTEAFF | TGTGCCAGCTCACCGATCGAAATGAACACTGAAGCTTTCTTT
TRBJ1-4 | TRBD1 | few | TRBV28 | CASSDRVFIVGNEKLFF | TGTGCCAGCAGCGACAGGGTATTCATAGTGGGTAATGAAAAACTGTTTTTT
TRBJ2-2 | - | - | TRBV10-3 | CAISGDNPFTGELFF | TGTGCCATCAGTGGTGACAACCCTTTTACCGGGGAGCTGTTTTTT
TRBJ1-3 | - | - | TRBV2 | CASSEQMGQGGNTIYF | TGTGCCAGCAGTGAACAGATGGGGCAGGGCGGAAACACCATATATTTT
TRBJ1-3 | - | few | TRBV7-8 | CASSPPPAGAGNTIYF | TGTGCCAGCAGCCCACCCCCGGCAGGGGCCGGAAACACCATATATTTT
TRBJ2-7 | - | few | TRBV7-9 | CASSGGPGYEQYF | TGTGCCAGCAGCGGCGGACCCGGATACGAGCAGTACTTC
TRBJ2-3 | - | - | TRBV19 | CASSTYTSTDTQYF | TGTGCCAGTAGTACCTACACTAGCACAGATACGCAGTATTTT